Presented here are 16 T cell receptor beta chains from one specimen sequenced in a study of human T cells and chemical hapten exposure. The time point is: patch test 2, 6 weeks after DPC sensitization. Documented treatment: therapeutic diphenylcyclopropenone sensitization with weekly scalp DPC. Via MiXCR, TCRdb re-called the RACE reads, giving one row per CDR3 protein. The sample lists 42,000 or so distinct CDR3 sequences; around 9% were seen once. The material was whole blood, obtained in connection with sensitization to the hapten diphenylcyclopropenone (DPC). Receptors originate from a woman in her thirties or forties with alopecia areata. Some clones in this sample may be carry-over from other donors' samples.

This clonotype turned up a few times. The CDR3 DNA follows: TGCAGTGCCAACAGGGAAGGCCGGGTGGATTCACCCCTCCACTTT. This sequence encodes CSANREGRVDSPLHF. The chain recombines TRBV20-1 with TRBJ1-6; perhaps TRBD1 as D (6 bases). CDR3 length: 15 residues. Germline V gene data show CDR1 as DFQATT and CDR2 as SNEGSKA (reference sequence). V shed 6 bases and J shed 8 bases, with 20 bases lying between them.

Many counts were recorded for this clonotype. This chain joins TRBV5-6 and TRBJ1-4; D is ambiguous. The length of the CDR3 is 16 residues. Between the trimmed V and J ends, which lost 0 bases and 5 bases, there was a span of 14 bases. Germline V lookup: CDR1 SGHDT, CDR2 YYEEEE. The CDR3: CASSLGPAHLNEKLFF. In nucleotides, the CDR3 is TGTGCCAGCAGCTTGGGTCCAGCACACTTGAATGAAAAACTGTTTTTT. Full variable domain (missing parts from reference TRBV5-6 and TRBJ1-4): DAGVTQSPTHLIKTRGQQVTLRCSPKSGHDTVSWYQQALGQGPQFIFQYYEEEERQRGNFPDRFSGHQFPNYSSELNVNALLLGDSALYLCASSLGPAHLNEKLFFGSGTQLSVL.

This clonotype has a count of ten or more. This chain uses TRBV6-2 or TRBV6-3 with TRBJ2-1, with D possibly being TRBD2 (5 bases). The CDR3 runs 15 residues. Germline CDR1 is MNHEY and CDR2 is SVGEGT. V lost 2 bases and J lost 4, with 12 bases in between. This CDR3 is CASSYAGGNYNEQFF. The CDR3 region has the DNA TGTGCCAGCAGTTACGCGGGCGGAAATTACAATGAGCAGTTCTTC.

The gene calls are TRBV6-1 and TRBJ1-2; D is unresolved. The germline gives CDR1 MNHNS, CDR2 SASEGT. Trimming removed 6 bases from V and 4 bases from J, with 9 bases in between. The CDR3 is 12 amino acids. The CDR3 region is CASSEHSYGYTF. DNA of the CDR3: TGTGCCAGCAGCGAACACAGCTATGGCTACACCTTC.

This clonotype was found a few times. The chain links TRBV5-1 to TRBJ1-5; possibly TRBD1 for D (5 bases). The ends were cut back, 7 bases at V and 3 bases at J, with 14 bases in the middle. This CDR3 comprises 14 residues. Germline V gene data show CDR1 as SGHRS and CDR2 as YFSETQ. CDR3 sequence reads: CASGPQVTNQPQHF. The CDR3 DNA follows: TGCGCCAGCGGACCACAGGTTACCAATCAGCCCCAGCATTTT.

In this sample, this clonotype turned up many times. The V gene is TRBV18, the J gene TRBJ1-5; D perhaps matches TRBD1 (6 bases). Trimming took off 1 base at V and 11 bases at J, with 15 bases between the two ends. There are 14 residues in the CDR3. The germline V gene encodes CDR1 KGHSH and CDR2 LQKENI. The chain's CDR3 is CASSPQDSSSAQHF. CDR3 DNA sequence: TGTGCCAGCTCACCACAGGACAGTTCCTCGGCCCAGCATTTT.

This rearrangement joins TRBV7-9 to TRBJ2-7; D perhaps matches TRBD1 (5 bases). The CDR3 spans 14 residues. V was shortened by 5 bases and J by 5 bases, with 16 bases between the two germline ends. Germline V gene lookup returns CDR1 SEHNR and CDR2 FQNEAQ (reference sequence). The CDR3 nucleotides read TGTGCCAGCAGCCCGGTCGGCAGGGCCCACGAGCAGTACTTC. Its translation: CASSPVGRAHEQYF. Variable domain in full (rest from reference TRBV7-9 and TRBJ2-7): DTGVSQNPRHKITKRGQNVTFRCDPISEHNRLYWYRQTLGQGPEFLTYFQNEAQLEKSRLLSDRFSAERPKGSFSTLEIQRTEQGDSAMYLCASSPVGRAHEQYFGPGTRLTVT.

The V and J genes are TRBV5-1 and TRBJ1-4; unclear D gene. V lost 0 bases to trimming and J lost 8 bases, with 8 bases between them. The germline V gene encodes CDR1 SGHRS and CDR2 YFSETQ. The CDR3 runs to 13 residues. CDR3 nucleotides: TGCGCCAGCAGCTTGGGAAGTGGCGAAAAACTGTTTTTT. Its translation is CASSLGSGEKLFF.

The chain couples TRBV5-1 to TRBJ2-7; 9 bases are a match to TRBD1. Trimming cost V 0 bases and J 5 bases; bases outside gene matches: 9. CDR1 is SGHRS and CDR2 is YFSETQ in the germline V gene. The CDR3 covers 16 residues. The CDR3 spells CASSLGPGQGGHEQYF. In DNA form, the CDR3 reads TGCGCCAGCAGCTTGGGCCCGGGACAGGGAGGCCACGAGCAGTACTTC.

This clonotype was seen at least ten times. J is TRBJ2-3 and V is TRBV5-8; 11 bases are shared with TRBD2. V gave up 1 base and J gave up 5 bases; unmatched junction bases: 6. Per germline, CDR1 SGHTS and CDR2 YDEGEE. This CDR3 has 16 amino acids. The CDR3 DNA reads TGTGCCAGCAGCTTGCCGACTAGCGGGGTTTTAGATACGCAGTATTTT. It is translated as CASSLPTSGVLDTQYF.

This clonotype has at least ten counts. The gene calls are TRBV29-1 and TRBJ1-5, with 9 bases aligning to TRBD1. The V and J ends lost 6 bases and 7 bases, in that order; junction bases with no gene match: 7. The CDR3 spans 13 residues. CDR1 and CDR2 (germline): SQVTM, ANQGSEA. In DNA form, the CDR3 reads TGCAGCGTCGGGACAGGGCCTCGGCAGCCCCAGCATTTT. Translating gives CSVGTGPRQPQHF.

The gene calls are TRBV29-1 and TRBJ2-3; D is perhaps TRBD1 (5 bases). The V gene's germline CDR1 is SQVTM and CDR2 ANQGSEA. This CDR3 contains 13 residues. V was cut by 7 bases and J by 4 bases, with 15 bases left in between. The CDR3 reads CSAVGQGADTQYF. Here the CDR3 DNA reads TGCAGCGCCGTGGGGCAGGGTGCAGATACGCAGTATTTT.

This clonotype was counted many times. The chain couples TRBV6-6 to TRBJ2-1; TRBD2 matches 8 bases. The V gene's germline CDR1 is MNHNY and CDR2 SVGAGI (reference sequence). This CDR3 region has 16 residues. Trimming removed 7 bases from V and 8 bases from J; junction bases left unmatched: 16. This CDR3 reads CASNADTGGKEDEQFF. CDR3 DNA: TGTGCCAGCAACGCTGATACGGGGGGGAAGGAGGATGAGCAGTTCTTC.

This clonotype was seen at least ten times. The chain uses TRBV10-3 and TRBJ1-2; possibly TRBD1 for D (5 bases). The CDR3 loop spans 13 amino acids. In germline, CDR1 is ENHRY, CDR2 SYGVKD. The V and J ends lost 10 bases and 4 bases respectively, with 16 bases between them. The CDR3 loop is CASSSGTIYGYTF. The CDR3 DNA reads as TGTGCCAGTAGCTCCGGGACGATCTATGGCTACACCTTC.

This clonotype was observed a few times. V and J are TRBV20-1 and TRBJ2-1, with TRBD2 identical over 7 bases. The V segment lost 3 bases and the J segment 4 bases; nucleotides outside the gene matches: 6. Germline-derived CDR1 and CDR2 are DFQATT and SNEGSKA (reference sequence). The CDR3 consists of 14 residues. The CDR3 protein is CSASRTSEYNEQFF. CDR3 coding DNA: TGCAGTGCTAGCAGGACTAGTGAGTACAATGAGCAGTTCTTC.

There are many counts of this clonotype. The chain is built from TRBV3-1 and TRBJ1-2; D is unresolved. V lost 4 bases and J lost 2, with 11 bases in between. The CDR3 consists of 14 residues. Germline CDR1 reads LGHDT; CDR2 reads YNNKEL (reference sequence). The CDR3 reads CASSRPDLNYGYTF. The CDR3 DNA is TGTGCCAGCAGCCGCCCGGACCTAAACTATGGCTACACCTTC.